This T cell receptor beta chain was sequenced during a study of T cells after somatic rescue of genetic block. Assay used: immunoSEQ multiplex PCR; TCRdb lists only in-frame clones, some missing. The sample lists around 70,000 clones; 85% to 95% were seen once. Germline lookup yields CDR1 ENHRY and CDR2 SYGVKD. This CDR3 is 16 amino acids long. With 2 bases removed from V and 2 bases from J, the gap between germline ends came to 10 bases. The receptor was isolated from a man aged 40-55 years. The material sequenced was peripheral blood mononuclear cells (PBMCs). The genes are TRBV10-3 and TRBJ2-6; a weak D match, TRBD1 (5 bases). In DNA, the CDR3 is TGTGCCATCAGTGAGACGTCAGGGACTGGGGCCAACGTCCTGACTTTC. This gives the protein CAISETSGTGANVLTF.